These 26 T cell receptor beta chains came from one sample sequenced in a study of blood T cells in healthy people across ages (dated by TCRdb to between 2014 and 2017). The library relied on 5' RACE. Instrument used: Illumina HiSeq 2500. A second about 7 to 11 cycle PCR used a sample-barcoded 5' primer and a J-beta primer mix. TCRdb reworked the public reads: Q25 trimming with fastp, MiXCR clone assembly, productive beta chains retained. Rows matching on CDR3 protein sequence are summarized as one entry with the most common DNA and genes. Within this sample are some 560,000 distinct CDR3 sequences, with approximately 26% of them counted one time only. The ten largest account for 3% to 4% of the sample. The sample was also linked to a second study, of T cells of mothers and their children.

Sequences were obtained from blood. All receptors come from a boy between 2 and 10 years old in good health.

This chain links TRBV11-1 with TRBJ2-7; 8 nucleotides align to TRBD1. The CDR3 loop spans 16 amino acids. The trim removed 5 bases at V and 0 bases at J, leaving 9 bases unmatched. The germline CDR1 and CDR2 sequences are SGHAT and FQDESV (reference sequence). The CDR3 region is CASSPAGQGHSYEQYF. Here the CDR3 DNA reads TGTGCCAGCAGCCCCGCCGGACAGGGCCACTCCTACGAGCAGTACTTC.

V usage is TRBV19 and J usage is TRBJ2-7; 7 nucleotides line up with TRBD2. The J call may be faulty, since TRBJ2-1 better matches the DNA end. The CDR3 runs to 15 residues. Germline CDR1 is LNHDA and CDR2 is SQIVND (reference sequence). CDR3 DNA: TGTGCCAGTAGTATCGGCGGGAGTCTTTACAATGAGCAGTTCTTC. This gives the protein CASSIGGSLYNEQFF.

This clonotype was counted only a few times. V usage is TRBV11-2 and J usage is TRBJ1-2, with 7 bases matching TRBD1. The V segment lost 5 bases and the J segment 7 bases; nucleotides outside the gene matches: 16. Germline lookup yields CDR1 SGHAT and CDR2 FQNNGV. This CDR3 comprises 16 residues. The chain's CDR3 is CASSTITGARGTGYTF. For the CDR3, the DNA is TGTGCCAGCAGCACCATCACAGGGGCAAGGGGCACTGGCTACACCTTC.

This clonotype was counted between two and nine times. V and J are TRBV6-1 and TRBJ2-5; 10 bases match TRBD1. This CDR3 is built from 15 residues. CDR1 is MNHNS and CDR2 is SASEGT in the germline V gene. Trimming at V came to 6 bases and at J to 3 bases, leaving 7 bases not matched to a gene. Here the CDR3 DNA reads TGTGCCAGCAGCCGTCTGGGGACAGGGGAAGAGACCCAGTACTTC. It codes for CASSRLGTGEETQYF.

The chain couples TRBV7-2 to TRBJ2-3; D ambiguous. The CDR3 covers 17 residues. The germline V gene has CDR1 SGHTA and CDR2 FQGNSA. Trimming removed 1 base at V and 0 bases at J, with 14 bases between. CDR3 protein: CASSLVPLLGSTDTQYF. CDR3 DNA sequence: TGTGCCAGCAGCTTAGTGCCCTTATTGGGTAGCACAGATACGCAGTATTTT.

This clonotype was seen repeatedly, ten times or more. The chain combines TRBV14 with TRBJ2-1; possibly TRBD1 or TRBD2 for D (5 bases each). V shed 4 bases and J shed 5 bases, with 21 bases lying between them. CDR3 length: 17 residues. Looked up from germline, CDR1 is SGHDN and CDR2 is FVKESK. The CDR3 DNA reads TGTGCCAGCAGCCGGGGTCGGGGCTTCTTAGGGCACAATGAGCAGTTCTTC. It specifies CASSRGRGFLGHNEQFF.

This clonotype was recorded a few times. In DNA form, the CDR3 reads TGTGCCAGCAGCTTGGGAGCAGTAGAGACCCAGTACTTC. Amino acid sequence: CASSLGAVETQYF. The chain employs TRBV7-3 and TRBJ2-5; possible D gene TRBD2, 5 bases. Per germline, CDR1 SGHTA and CDR2 FQGTGA. This CDR3 has 13 residues. The V end was cut by 3 bases, the J end by 4 bases, with 9 bases between.

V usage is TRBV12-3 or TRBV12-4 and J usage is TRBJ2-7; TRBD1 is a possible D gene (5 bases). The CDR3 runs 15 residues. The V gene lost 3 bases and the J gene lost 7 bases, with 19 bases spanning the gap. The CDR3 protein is CASSFREQVKWEQYF. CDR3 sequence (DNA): TGTGCCAGCAGTTTTAGGGAACAGGTGAAGTGGGAGCAGTACTTC.

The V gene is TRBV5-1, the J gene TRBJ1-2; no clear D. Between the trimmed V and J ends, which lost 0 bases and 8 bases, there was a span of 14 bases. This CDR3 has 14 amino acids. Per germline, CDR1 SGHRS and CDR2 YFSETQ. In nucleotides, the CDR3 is TGCGCCAGCAGCTTGGACAGTGTCATATCGGGCTACACCTTC. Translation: CASSLDSVISGYTF.

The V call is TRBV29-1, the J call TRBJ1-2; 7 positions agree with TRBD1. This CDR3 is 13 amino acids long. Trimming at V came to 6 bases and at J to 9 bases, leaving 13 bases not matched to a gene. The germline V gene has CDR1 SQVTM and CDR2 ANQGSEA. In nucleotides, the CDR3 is TGCAGCGTCCCCTCCGACAGGGTGGGTAGCTACACCTTC. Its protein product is CSVPSDRVGSYTF.

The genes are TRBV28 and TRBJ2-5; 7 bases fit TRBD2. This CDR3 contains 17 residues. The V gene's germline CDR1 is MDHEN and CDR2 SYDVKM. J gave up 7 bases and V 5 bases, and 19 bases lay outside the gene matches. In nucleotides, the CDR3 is TGTGCCAGCAGTCTAGCGGTGGGGGTTGAGGCAAGAGGGACCCAGTACTTC. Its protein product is CASSLAVGVEARGTQYF.

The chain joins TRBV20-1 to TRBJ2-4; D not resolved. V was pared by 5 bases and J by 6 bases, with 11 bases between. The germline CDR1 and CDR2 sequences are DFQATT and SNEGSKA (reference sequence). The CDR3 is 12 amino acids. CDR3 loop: CSAGPTINIQYF. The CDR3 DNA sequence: TGCAGTGCTGGTCCCACGATAAACATTCAGTACTTC.

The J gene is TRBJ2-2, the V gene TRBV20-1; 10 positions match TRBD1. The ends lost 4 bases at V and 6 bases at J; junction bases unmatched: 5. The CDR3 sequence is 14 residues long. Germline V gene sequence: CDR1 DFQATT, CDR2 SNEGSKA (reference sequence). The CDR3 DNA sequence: TGCAGTGCTAAGGGGACAGGGGTCGCCGGGGAGCTGTTTTTT. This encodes CSAKGTGVAGELFF.

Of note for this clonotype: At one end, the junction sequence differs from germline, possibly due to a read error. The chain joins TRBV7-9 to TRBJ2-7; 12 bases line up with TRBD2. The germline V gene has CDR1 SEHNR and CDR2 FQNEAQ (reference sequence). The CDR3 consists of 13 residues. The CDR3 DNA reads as TGTGCCAGCAGCCCTAAGGGACTAGCGGGCATTCTCTTC. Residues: CASSPKGLAGILF.

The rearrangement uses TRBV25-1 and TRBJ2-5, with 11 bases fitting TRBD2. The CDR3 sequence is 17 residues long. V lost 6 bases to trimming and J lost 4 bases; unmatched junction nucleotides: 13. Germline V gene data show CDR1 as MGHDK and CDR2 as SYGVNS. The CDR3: CASRENRGLAGGETQYF. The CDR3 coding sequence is TGTGCCAGCAGGGAGAACAGAGGGCTAGCGGGGGGAGAGACCCAGTACTTC. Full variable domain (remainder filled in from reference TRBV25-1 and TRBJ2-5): EADIYQTPRYLVIGTGKKITLECSQTMGHDKMYWYQQDPGMELHLIHYSYGVNSTEKGDLSSESTVSRIRTEHFPLTLESARPSHTSQYLCASRENRGLAGGETQYFGPGTRLLVL.

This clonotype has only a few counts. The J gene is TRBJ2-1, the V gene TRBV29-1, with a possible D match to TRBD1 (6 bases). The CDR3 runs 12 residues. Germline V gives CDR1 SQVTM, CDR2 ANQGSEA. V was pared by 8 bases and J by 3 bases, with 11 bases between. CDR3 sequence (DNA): TGCAGCACCGAGGGGGACTACAATGAGCAGTTCTTC. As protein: CSTEGDYNEQFF.

The CDR3 nucleotides are TGTGCCAGCAGCAAACCGCTCGCAGGACCAGGCTCCTACGAGCAGTACTTC. Residues: CASSKPLAGPGSYEQYF. The chain links TRBV21-1 to TRBJ2-7. TRBV21-1 is a known pseudogene. The length of the CDR3 is 17 residues.

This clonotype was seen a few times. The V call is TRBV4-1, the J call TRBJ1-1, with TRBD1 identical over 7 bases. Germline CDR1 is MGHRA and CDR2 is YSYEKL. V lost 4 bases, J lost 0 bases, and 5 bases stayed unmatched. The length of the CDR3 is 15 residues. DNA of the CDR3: TGCGCCAGCAGCCTATCGACAGGGATGAACACTGAAGCTTTCTTT. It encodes CASSLSTGMNTEAFF.

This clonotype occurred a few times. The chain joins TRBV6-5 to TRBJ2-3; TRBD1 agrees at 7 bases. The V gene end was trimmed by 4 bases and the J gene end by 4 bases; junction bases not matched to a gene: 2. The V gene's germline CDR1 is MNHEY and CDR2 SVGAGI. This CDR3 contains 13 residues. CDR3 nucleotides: TGTGCCAGCAGTTCCAGGGGGTCAGATACGCAGTATTTT. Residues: CASSSRGSDTQYF.

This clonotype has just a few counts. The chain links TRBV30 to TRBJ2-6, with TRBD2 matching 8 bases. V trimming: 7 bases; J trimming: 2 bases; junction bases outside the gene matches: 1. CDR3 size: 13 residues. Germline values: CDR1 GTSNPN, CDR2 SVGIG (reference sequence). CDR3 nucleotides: TGTGCCTCCGGGGGGGCTGGGGCCAACGTCCTGACTTTC. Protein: CASGGAGANVLTF.

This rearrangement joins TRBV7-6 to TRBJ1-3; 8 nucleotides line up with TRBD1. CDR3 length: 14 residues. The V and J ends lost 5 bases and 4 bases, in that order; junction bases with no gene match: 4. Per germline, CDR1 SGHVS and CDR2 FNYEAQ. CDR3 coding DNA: TGTGCCAGCAGCCAGGGGGCGGACGGAAACACCATATATTTT. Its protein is CASSQGADGNTIYF.

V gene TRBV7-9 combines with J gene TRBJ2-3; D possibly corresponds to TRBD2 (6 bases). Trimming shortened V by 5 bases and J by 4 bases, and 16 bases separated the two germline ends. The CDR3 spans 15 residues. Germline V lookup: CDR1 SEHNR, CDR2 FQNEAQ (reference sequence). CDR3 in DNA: TGTGCCAGCAGCCCGACTAGTTCAGCAGCAGATACGCAGTATTTT. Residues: CASSPTSSAADTQYF.

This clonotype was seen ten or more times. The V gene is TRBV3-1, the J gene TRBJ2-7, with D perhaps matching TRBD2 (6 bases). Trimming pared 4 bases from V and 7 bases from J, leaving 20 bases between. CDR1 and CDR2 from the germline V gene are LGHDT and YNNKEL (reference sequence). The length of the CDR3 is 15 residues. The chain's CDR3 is CASSLRTGRSGEQYF. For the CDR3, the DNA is TGTGCCAGCAGCCTACGCACCGGGAGATCCGGAGAGCAGTACTTC.

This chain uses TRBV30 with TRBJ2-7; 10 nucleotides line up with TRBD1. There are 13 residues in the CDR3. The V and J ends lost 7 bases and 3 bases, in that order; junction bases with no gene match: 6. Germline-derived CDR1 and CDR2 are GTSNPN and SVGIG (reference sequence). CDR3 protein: CAFKTGGFYEQYF. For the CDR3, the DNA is TGTGCCTTCAAGACAGGGGGCTTCTACGAGCAGTACTTC.

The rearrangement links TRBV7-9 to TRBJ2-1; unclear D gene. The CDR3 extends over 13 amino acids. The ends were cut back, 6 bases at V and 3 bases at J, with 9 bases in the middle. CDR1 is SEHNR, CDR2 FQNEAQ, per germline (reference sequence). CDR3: CASSATNYNEQFF. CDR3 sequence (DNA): TGTGCCAGCAGTGCGACAAACTACAATGAGCAGTTCTTC. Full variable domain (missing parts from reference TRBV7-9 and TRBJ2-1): DTGVSQNPRHKITKRGQNVTFRCDPISEHNRLYWYRQTLGQGPEFLTYFQNEAQLEKSRLLSDRFSAERPKGSFSTLEIQRTEQGDSAMYLCASSATNYNEQFFGPGTRLTVL.

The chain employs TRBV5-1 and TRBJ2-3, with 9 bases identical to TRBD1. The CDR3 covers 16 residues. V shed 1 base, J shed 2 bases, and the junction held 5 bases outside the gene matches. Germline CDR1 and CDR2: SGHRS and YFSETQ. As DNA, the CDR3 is TGCGCCAGCAGCTTGCCGGGACAGGGAAACACAGATACGCAGTATTTT. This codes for CASSLPGQGNTDTQYF.